These 28 T cell receptor beta chains came from one sample sequenced in a study of T cell responses to AZD1222 COVID-19 vaccine (dated by TCRdb to about 2021). The sample's time point label, decoded: about 28 days (+/-7) after the second vaccine dose. Receptors were amplified or captured by the immunoSEQ multiplex PCR assay. Entries here come from immuneACCESS through TCRdb and include only in-frame sequences with V and J called. Some clones fail to appear in such tables; in the studies checked, an unresolved V gene covers under half of the shortfall, and the cause of the remainder is unknown. The table for this sample lists about 69,000 clones; about four fifths of them were counted only once. More than 12% of the sample belongs to the ten largest clones. This specimen consisted of peripheral blood, obtained 28 days after the second AZD1222 dose. These receptors originate from an adult who received the AZD1222 COVID-19 vaccine.

CDR3 coding DNA: TGTGCCAGCAGCAAACTAGCGGGCTCCTACAATGAGCAGTTCTTC. As protein: CASSKLAGSYNEQFF. The J gene is TRBJ2-1, the V gene TRBV21-1; the table's D call TRBD2 went unverified against the DNA. TRBV21-1 is deemed a pseudogene. The CDR3 totals 15 residues.

The chain joins TRBV7-2 to TRBJ1-2; 7 nucleotides match TRBD1. The germline V gene encodes CDR1 SGHTA and CDR2 FQGNSA. The CDR3 loop spans 16 amino acids. Trimming cost V 2 bases and J 3 bases; bases outside gene matches: 9. In DNA form, the CDR3 reads TGTGCCAGCAGCTTATGGAGGGGGCGCGCGGACTATGGCTACACCTTC. The encoded protein is CASSLWRGRADYGYTF.

This sequence joins TRBV30 and TRBJ2-5; tentative D call: TRBD2 (6 bases). The germline V gene has CDR1 GTSNPN and CDR2 SVGIG (reference sequence). V was shortened by 2 bases and J by 7 bases, with 14 bases between the two germline ends. CDR3 length: 13 residues. CDR3 region: CAWSRLGLATQYF. CDR3 sequence (DNA): TGTGCCTGGAGTCGACTAGGGCTAGCGACCCAGTACTTC.

The chain employs TRBV7-3 and TRBJ2-5, with a weak D call TRBD2 (6 bases). CDR3 length: 13 amino acids. The germline V gene has CDR1 SGHTA and CDR2 FQGTGA. V lost 5 bases to trimming and J lost 5 bases, with 12 bases between them. The CDR3: CASSRGRSETQYF. In DNA, the CDR3 is TGTGCCAGCAGCCGGGGGAGGTCGGAGACCCAGTACTTC.

The chain recombines TRBV9 with TRBJ2-5, with 8 nucleotides matching TRBD2. Germline V gene lookup returns CDR1 SGDLS and CDR2 YYNGEE. The ends lost 0 bases at V and 5 bases at J; junction bases unmatched: 6. The CDR3 runs to 15 residues. The CDR3 DNA sequence: TGTGCCAGCAGCGTAGGAGCGGGGGTCGAGGAGACCCAGTACTTC. It codes for CASSVGAGVEETQYF.

DNA of the CDR3: TGTGCCAGCAGCCACGGAACCCCCAATGAGCAGTTCTTC. Translated: CASSHGTPNEQFF. The chain combines TRBV3-1 (or the pseudogene TRBV3-2) with TRBJ2-1; D gene uncertain. With 3 bases removed from V and 6 bases from J, the gap between germline ends came to 9 bases. Germline CDR1 and CDR2: LGHDT and YNNKEL (reference sequence). The CDR3 runs 13 residues.

The CDR3 bases are TGTGCCAGCAGTGACAGGGGGACCTCTGGCACCTATAATTCACCCCTCCACTTT. Translating it yields CASSDRGTSGTYNSPLHF. The rearrangement joins TRBV6-1 to TRBJ1-6; TRBD1 agrees at 7 bases. Germline V gives CDR1 MNHNS, CDR2 SASEGT. Losses at the gene ends were 3 bases for V and 2 bases for J; bases not matched to a gene: 10. The CDR3 length is 18 residues.

This clone appeared a single time. J is TRBJ1-1 and V is TRBV4-1, with D perhaps matching TRBD1 (5 bases). Germline V gene sequence: CDR1 MGHRA, CDR2 YSYEKL. This CDR3 spans 15 amino acids. Trimming pared 1 base from V and 1 base from J, leaving 10 bases between. Here the CDR3 reads CASSQVGRENTEAFF. DNA for the CDR3: TGCGCCAGCAGCCAAGTTGGCAGGGAGAACACTGAAGCTTTCTTT.

In nucleotides, the CDR3 is TGTGCCATCAGCTCGAAGGCAGAAAACTATGGCTACACCTTC. Residues: CAISSKAENYGYTF. The chain recombines TRBV10-3 with TRBJ1-2; D call uncertain. With 6 bases removed from V and 2 bases from J, the gap between germline ends came to 13 bases. The CDR3 has 14 amino acids. CDR1 and CDR2 (germline): ENHRY, SYGVKD.

V gene TRBV14 combines with J gene TRBJ1-2; 7 positions match TRBD1. The CDR3 covers 14 residues. Looked up from germline, CDR1 is SGHDN and CDR2 is FVKESK. The ends lost 4 bases at V and 7 bases at J; junction bases unmatched: 9. In DNA form, the CDR3 reads TGTGCCAGCAGCCCCCAGGGGGGATCGGCTGGCTACACCTTC. Its protein is CASSPQGGSAGYTF.

This chain joins TRBV5-1 and TRBJ2-7, with 11 bases aligning to TRBD1. V lost 0 bases, J lost 6 bases, and 2 bases stayed unmatched. CDR1 is SGHRS and CDR2 is YFSETQ in the germline V gene. This CDR3 is 14 amino acids long. The CDR3 DNA is TGCGCCAGCAGCTTGGGGGACAGGGGGTCCGAGCAGTACTTC. Protein sequence: CASSLGDRGSEQYF.

This clone has only one observation. V is TRBV20-1 and J is TRBJ2-7, with D possibly being TRBD2 (6 bases). Looked up from germline, CDR1 is DFQATT and CDR2 is SNEGSKA (reference sequence). V gave up 3 bases and J gave up 2 bases, with 11 bases separating them. This CDR3 region has 13 residues. For the CDR3, the DNA is TGCAGTGCTAGTTCTAGCGCGCCCTACGAGCAGTACTTC. This gives the protein CSASSSAPYEQYF.

To note about this clone: This sample includes further DNA sequences coding for the same CDR3. The chain links TRBV7-9 to TRBJ2-3; D is uncertain. This CDR3 has 12 amino acids. Per germline, CDR1 SEHNR and CDR2 FQNEAQ (reference sequence). V lost 1 base and J 4 bases, leaving 3 bases between the germline ends. CDR3 sequence reads: CASSLGADTQYF. Here the CDR3 DNA reads TGTGCCAGCAGCTTAGGGGCAGATACGCAGTATTTT.

The rearrangement links TRBV14 to TRBJ1-6; D is unresolved. CDR1 is SGHDN and CDR2 is FVKESK in the germline V gene. CDR3 size: 21 residues. Trimming pared 5 bases from V and 3 bases from J, leaving 29 bases between. DNA for the CDR3: TGTGCCAGCAGCTCCGTTCGGATCCGAGACGCAGGCATTGTCTATAATTCACCCCTCCACTTT. This gives the protein CASSSVRIRDAGIVYNSPLHF.

The chain employs TRBV19 and TRBJ1-1; possibly TRBD1 for D (5 bases). The V and J ends lost 8 bases and 0 bases respectively, with 10 bases between them. The CDR3 is made up of 13 amino acids. Germline V lookup: CDR1 LNHDA, CDR2 SQIVND (reference sequence). The CDR3 bases are TGTGCCAGTCTTGGACACTTGAACACTGAAGCTTTCTTT. This gives the protein CASLGHLNTEAFF.

This clone was counted a single time. The J gene is TRBJ2-3, the V gene TRBV7-3; D gene unclear. The V and J ends lost 4 bases and 2 bases respectively, with 7 bases between them. CDR3 length equals 13 residues. The germline V gene encodes CDR1 SGHTA and CDR2 FQGTGA. The CDR3 nucleotides read TGTGCCAGCAGCTCACCGATCACAGATACGCAGTATTTT. Its protein product is CASSSPITDTQYF. Complete variable domain (other parts from reference TRBV7-3 and TRBJ2-3): GAGVSQTPSNKVTEKGKYVELRCDPISGHTALYWYRQSLGQGPEFLIYFQGTGAADDSGLPNDRFFAVRPEGSVSTLKIQRTERGDSAVYLCASSSPITDTQYFGPGTRLTVL.

This clone was detected once. This chain uses TRBV7-9 with TRBJ2-7; D ambiguous. V lost 1 base and J 0 bases, leaving 13 bases between the germline ends. CDR1 SEHNR and CDR2 FQNEAQ come from the germline V gene (reference sequence). The CDR3 is 16 residues long. The CDR3, as DNA: TGTGCCAGCAGCTTAGGATATTCGGCGGACTCCTACGAGCAGTACTTC. This translates into CASSLGYSADSYEQYF.

This rearrangement joins TRBV3-1 (or the pseudogene TRBV3-2) to TRBJ2-3, with TRBD2 as a possible D gene (5 bases). V lost 2 bases, J lost 6 bases, and 15 bases lay in between. CDR3 length: 15 amino acids. Germline CDR1 and CDR2: LGHDT and YNNKEL (reference sequence). CDR3 DNA sequence: TGTGCCAGCAGCCAAATGGGCGGGCCGGGGGATACGCAGTATTTT. Its protein is CASSQMGGPGDTQYF.

This clone turned up a few times. The gene calls are TRBV5-4 and TRBJ2-7, with D tentatively TRBD1 (5 bases). CDR3 length equals 13 residues. Trimming took 3 bases from V and 3 from J, leaving 10 bases between them. The V gene's germline CDR1 is SGHNT and CDR2 YYREEE (reference sequence). CDR3 residues: CASSWQGSYEQYF. The CDR3 bases are TGTGCCAGCAGCTGGCAGGGAAGCTACGAGCAGTACTTC. Full variable domain (outside the CDR3, taken from reference TRBV5-4 and TRBJ2-7): ETGVTQSPTHLIKTRGQQVTLRCSSQSGHNTVSWYQQALGQGPQFIFQYYREEENGRGNFPPRFSGLQFPNYSSELNVNALELDDSALYLCASSWQGSYEQYFGPGTRLTVT.

The chain has TRBV6-5 and TRBJ2-7; TRBD1 might be the D (5 bases). Germline values: CDR1 MNHEY, CDR2 SVGAGI. Trimming pared 4 bases from V and 4 bases from J, leaving 17 bases between. CDR3 size: 15 residues. CDR3 amino acids: CASSSPRQSRYEQYF. The DNA for the CDR3 is TGTGCCAGCAGTTCCCCCAGACAGTCTAGGTACGAGCAGTACTTC.

This chain joins TRBV10-3 and TRBJ1-4; D possibly corresponds to TRBD1 (6 bases). V was shortened by 7 bases and J by 3 bases, with 15 bases between the two germline ends. The CDR3 extends over 15 amino acids. Germline assignment: CDR1 ENHRY and CDR2 SYGVKD. CDR3 residues: CAINAGDKSNEKLFF. The CDR3 region has the DNA TGTGCCATCAATGCAGGGGACAAGTCTAATGAAAAACTGTTTTTT.

This clone was seen only a few times. The chain uses TRBV29-1 and TRBJ1-4, with a possible D match to TRBD1 (5 bases). Between the trimmed V and J ends, which lost 7 bases and 8 bases, there was a span of 17 bases. Per the germline V gene, CDR1 is SQVTM and CDR2 is ANQGSEA. The CDR3 sequence is 13 residues long. Written as DNA, the CDR3 is TGCAGCGCCAGGACGGACATTGGGGAAAAACTGTTTTTT. This sequence encodes CSARTDIGEKLFF.

The chain carries TRBV28 and TRBJ1-5; a possible D gene is TRBD1 (5 bases). From germline, CDR1 is MDHEN and CDR2 SYDVKM. The CDR3 has 14 amino acids. Trimming removed 4 bases at V and 4 bases at J, with 11 bases between. The CDR3, as DNA: TGTGCCAGCAGTTGGGAAACAGGTAATCAGCCCCAGCATTTT. Translating it yields CASSWETGNQPQHF.

This chain joins TRBV5-1 and TRBJ1-1; D unresolved. This CDR3 contains 14 residues. V was cut by 7 bases and J by 6 bases, with 19 bases left in between. CDR1 SGHRS and CDR2 YFSETQ come from the germline V gene. The CDR3 nucleotides are TGCGCCAGCCATATTGAGTCTGGGGTGTCTGAAGCTTTCTTT. It yields the protein CASHIESGVSEAFF.

The chain joins TRBV27 to TRBJ2-5, with 11 positions matching TRBD2. Germline V gene sequence: CDR1 MNHEY, CDR2 SMNVEV (reference sequence). V lost 0 bases, J lost 2 bases, and 8 bases stayed unmatched. The CDR3 extends over 18 amino acids. CDR3 in DNA: TGTGCCAGCAGTTTATCTTCGACTAGCGGGGCGATACAAGAGACCCAGTACTTC. Translated: CASSLSSTSGAIQETQYF.

This CDR3 is CARTSTGTGNTIYF. Written as DNA, the CDR3 is TGTGCTAGAACCTCGACAGGGACGGGAAACACCATATATTTT. This sequence joins TRBV7-7 and TRBJ1-3, with 7 bases aligning to TRBD1. The CDR3 contains 14 residues. Germline lookup yields CDR1 SSHAT and CDR2 FNYEAQ (reference sequence). Together with reference TRBV7-7 and TRBJ1-3, the CDR3 gives the full variable domain: GAGVSQSPRYKVTKRGQDVTLRCDPISSHATLYWYQQALGQGPEFLTYFNYEAQPDKSGLPSDRFSAERPEGSISTLTIQRTEQRDSAMYRCARTSTGTGNTIYFGEGSWLTVV.

The chain combines TRBV4-2 with TRBJ1-4; 7 nucleotides align to TRBD1. The CDR3 sequence is 16 residues long. Per the germline V gene, CDR1 is LGHNA and CDR2 is YNFKEQ. The junction had 12 bases not matched to a gene; V was cut back by 6 bases and J by 5 bases. The CDR3 DNA is TGTGCCAGCAGTCAAACAGGGGAACTTTCCAATGAAAAACTGTTTTTT. This encodes CASSQTGELSNEKLFF.

V is TRBV19 and J is TRBJ1-4; the D gene is possibly TRBD1 (6 bases). Germline assignment: CDR1 LNHDA and CDR2 SQIVND (reference sequence). The V end lost 6 bases, the J end lost 0 bases, and 26 bases lay between the germline ends. This CDR3 is built from 20 residues. CDR3 region: CASSRIGPGHKATTNEKLFF. The CDR3 nucleotides are TGTGCCAGTAGCCGGATAGGACCGGGACACAAGGCCACAACTAATGAAAAACTGTTTTTT.